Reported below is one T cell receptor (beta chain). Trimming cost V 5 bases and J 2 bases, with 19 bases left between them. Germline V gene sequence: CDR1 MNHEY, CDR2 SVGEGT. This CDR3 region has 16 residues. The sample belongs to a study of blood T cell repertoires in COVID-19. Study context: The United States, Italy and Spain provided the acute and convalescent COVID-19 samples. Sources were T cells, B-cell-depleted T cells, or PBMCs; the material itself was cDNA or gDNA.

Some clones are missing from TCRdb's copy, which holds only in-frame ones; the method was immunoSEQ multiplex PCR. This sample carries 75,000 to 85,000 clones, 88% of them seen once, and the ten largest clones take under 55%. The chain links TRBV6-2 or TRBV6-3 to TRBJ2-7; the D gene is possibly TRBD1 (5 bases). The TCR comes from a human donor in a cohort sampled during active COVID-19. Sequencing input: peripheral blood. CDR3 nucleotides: TGTGCCAGCAGTCGTTCGTCATCAGGGTTCCCCTACGAGCAGTACTTC. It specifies CASSRSSSGFPYEQYF.